A selection of T cell receptor beta chains follows, all from one sample in a study of blood T cell repertoires in COVID-19. The repertoire was sequenced with immunoSEQ multiplex PCR; TCRdb's copy has only in-frame clones and lacks some. Among around 200,000 clones, 80% to 90% were seen once, and the ten largest hold roughly 2.8%. Sequenced input: peripheral blood. These receptors were collected from a man in his forties or fifties with active or convalescent COVID-19. Both conserved end residues are part of each CDR3.

J | V | CDR3
TRBJ2-7 | TRBV28 | CASSLNRPYEQYF
TRBJ2-5 | TRBV19 | CASSFAGQGETQYF
TRBJ2-5 | TRBV7-2 | CASSLVWGGVETQYF
TRBJ1-3 | TRBV9 | CASSERGQGASGNTIYF
TRBJ1-5 | TRBV19 | CASSMTGGINQPQHF
TRBJ2-2 | TRBV3-1/TRBV3-2 | CASSQWGRRNTGELFF
TRBJ1-5 | TRBV5-5 | CASSWGVDRGPSQPQHF
TRBJ2-5 | TRBV5-1 | CASSLDGLAGRETQYF
TRBJ2-7 | TRBV6-5 | CASSLTGVPYEQYF
TRBJ1-2 | TRBV27 | CASSLTGVANYGYTF
TRBJ1-2 | TRBV6-6 | CASSASGQGSYGYTF
TRBJ2-7 | TRBV3-1/TRBV3-2 | CASSQGLAGVNEQYF
TRBJ1-2 | TRBV5-8 | CASSLTGGGYTF
TRBJ1-1 | TRBV11-3 | CASSLVGNTEAFF
TRBJ2-7 | TRBV4-1 | CASSQEQGNLYEQYF
TRBJ2-5 | TRBV11-1 | CASSLALAGESYQETQYF
TRBJ1-2 | TRBV6-5 | CASSKTPNYGYTF
TRBJ2-3 | TRBV6-5 | CASSREGAVGDTQYF
TRBJ2-3 | TRBV2 | CASSDEATDTQYF
TRBJ2-7 | TRBV5-1 | CASRRGSSYEQYF
TRBJ1-5 | TRBV7-9 | CASSWPDREGNQPQHF
TRBJ1-1 | TRBV6-5 | CASRPSGGGAEAFF
TRBJ1-2 | TRBV5-1 | CASRETQEGGNTF
TRBJ2-3 | TRBV7-2 | CASSERLLAGVAHTQYF
TRBJ2-7 | TRBV9 | CASSVGVGGYHEQYF
TRBJ1-1 | TRBV5-6 | CASSLDSPMNTEAFF
TRBJ2-1 | TRBV6-6 | CASRGQGWNEQFF
TRBJ1-4 | TRBV9 | CASRTGYEKLFF
TRBJ2-7 | TRBV19 | CASSAGQGATSYEQYF
TRBJ2-2 | TRBV6-5 | CASSSGTANTGELFF
TRBJ2-3 | TRBV15 | CATSLDGTSGVGDTQYF
TRBJ1-1 | TRBV7-3 | CASSPQENTEAFF
TRBJ1-6 | TRBV30 | CAWSSRDSSITSPLHF
TRBJ2-1 | TRBV3-1/TRBV3-2 | CASSQGFSGSYNEQFF
TRBJ2-1 | TRBV10-3 | CAISVIPGQGAYNEQFF
TRBJ2-5 | TRBV5-1 | CASSLAPSGKGETQYF
TRBJ1-1 | TRBV30 | CAWNLGQVNTEAFF
TRBJ2-7 | TRBV18 | CASSPFGQSSYEQYF